Each of the 18 T cell receptor beta chains below was sequenced from the same sample in a study of OX40 agonist ivuxolimab in advanced cancers. Assay: immunoSEQ multiplex PCR; the TCRdb copy retains only in-frame clones and omits some. Counted here are about 68,000 clones, more than 75% occurring once; the ten biggest clones make up around 7%. The sequencing used CD4+ or CD8+ T cells sorted from blood, collected in a trial of the OX40 agonist ivuxolimab. Source of these receptors: an adult with an advanced solid tumor such as melanoma, head and neck, liver or kidney cancer.

The chain combines TRBV11-3 with TRBJ1-2; a possible D gene is TRBD1 (5 bases). Germline CDR1 and CDR2: SGHNT and YENEEA. The V end lost 4 bases, the J end lost 7 bases, and 10 bases lay between the germline ends. This CDR3 contains 12 residues. The CDR3 is CASSSFGGGYTF. DNA for the CDR3: TGTGCCAGCAGCTCGTTCGGGGGTGGCTACACCTTC. The full variable domain, rest sourced from reference TRBV11-3 and TRBJ1-2, is EAGVVQSPRYKIIEKKQPVAFWCNPISGHNTLYWYLQNLGQGPELLIRYENEEAVDDSQLPKDRFSAERLKGVDSTLKIQPAELGDSAVYLCASSSFGGGYTFGSGTRLTVV.

The chain carries TRBV19 and TRBJ1-1, with TRBD1 matching over 7 bases. Germline V gives CDR1 LNHDA, CDR2 SQIVND (reference sequence). Trimming took 8 bases from V and 4 from J; bases not matched to a gene: 10. The CDR3 contains 14 residues. The CDR3 is CASGVLRGTTEAFF. The CDR3 region has the DNA TGTGCCAGTGGAGTTCTCAGGGGGACCACTGAAGCTTTCTTT.

This chain links TRBV7-2 with TRBJ1-1; D call uncertain. Per the germline V gene, CDR1 is SGHTA and CDR2 is FQGNSA. The V end was cut by 2 bases, the J end by 0 bases, with 13 bases between. The CDR3 length is 16 residues. The chain's CDR3 is CASSLIGPRLNTEAFF. The CDR3 DNA is TGTGCCAGCAGCTTAATCGGGCCAAGGTTGAACACTGAAGCTTTCTTT.

The chain links TRBV15 to TRBJ2-3; D perhaps matches TRBD2 (6 bases). Germline-derived CDR1 and CDR2 are LNHNV and YYDKDF (reference sequence). The length of the CDR3 is 18 residues. With 3 bases removed from V and 3 bases from J, the gap between germline ends came to 22 bases. The CDR3 coding sequence is TGTGCCACCAGCAGGGGGGTCCTCCCGGGGGAACCGACAGATACGCAGTATTTT. It translates to CATSRGVLPGEPTDTQYF.

The chain links TRBV11-2 to TRBJ2-7; 10 bases are shared with TRBD2. V shed 5 bases, J shed 4 bases, and the junction held 2 bases outside the gene matches. The CDR3 consists of 13 residues. Germline V gene data show CDR1 as SGHAT and CDR2 as FQNNGV. CDR3 nucleotides: TGTGCCAGCAGCCGGACTAGCGGATACGAGCAGTACTTC. It encodes CASSRTSGYEQYF.

The chain couples TRBV9 to TRBJ2-7, with D possibly called TRBD1 or TRBD2 (5 bases each). Germline lookup yields CDR1 SGDLS and CDR2 YYNGEE. There are 14 residues in the CDR3. With 2 bases removed from V and 3 bases from J, the gap between germline ends came to 12 bases. CDR3 region: CASSVSRDGYEQYF. CDR3 nucleotides: TGTGCCAGCAGCGTCTCCCGGGACGGCTACGAGCAGTACTTC.

The rearrangement uses TRBV9 and TRBJ2-5; 10 bases are a match to TRBD2. The J call may be faulty, since TRBJ2-7 better matches the DNA end. Germline CDR1 SGDLS, CDR2 YYNGEE. The CDR3 is 15 amino acids. The CDR3 DNA sequence: TGTGCCAGCAGCCCAACCGGGACTAGCGACTACGAGCAGTACTTC. Its protein is CASSPTGTSDYEQYF.

In this sample, this clone turned up once. The chain combines TRBV6-5 with TRBJ2-7, with TRBD1 matching 8 bases. Trimming cost V 5 bases and J 2 bases; bases outside gene matches: 8. The CDR3 is 15 residues long. Germline V gene lookup returns CDR1 MNHEY and CDR2 SVGAGI. The CDR3 coding sequence is TGTGCCAGCAGTCCTACAGGGGGAAGAGCCTACGAGCAGTACTTC. Translation: CASSPTGGRAYEQYF.

In DNA, the CDR3 is TGTGCCAGTAGACTGAGGGCCCACACTGAAGCTTTCTTT. It specifies CASRLRAHTEAFF. The chain joins TRBV6-5 to TRBJ1-1; no clear D gene. The CDR3 runs to 13 residues. The V and J ends lost 9 bases and 3 bases respectively, with 14 bases between them. The V gene's germline CDR1 is MNHEY and CDR2 SVGAGI.

The chain recombines TRBV7-2 with TRBJ1-5, with unresolved D. Germline CDR1 and CDR2: SGHTA and FQGNSA. CDR3 size: 14 residues. V was shortened by 5 bases and J by 5 bases, with 13 bases between the two germline ends. The CDR3 region has the DNA TGTGCCAGCAGCCTGAGGGAGGACCATCAGCCCCAGCATTTT. This sequence encodes CASSLREDHQPQHF.

This clone occurred a few times. The V and J genes are TRBV7-9 and TRBJ1-1; no clear D gene. V was pared by 1 base and J by 8 bases, with 5 bases between. The CDR3 is 11 residues long. CDR1 is SEHNR, CDR2 FQNEAQ, per germline (reference sequence). The CDR3: CASSLGDEAFF. The CDR3 coding sequence is TGTGCCAGCAGCTTAGGTGACGAAGCTTTCTTT.

The V call is TRBV6-4, the J call TRBJ2-1, with 8 bases that match TRBD1. Germline loops: CDR1 MRHNA, CDR2 SNTAGT. V lost 6 bases, J lost 6 bases, and 7 bases stayed unmatched. The CDR3 loop spans 14 amino acids. Here the CDR3 reads CASRPGQASNEQFF. The CDR3 DNA follows: TGTGCCAGCAGACCGGGACAGGCTTCCAATGAGCAGTTCTTC.

Only one count was recorded for this clone. The chain carries TRBV11-2 and TRBJ2-3; 11 positions match TRBD2. V was clipped by 4 bases and J by 5 bases; unmatched bases: 2. There are 14 residues in the CDR3. Germline V gene lookup returns CDR1 SGHAT and CDR2 FQNNGV. The CDR3 reads CASSSGTSGDTQYF. The DNA for the CDR3 is TGTGCCAGCAGCTCCGGGACTAGCGGAGATACGCAGTATTTT.

The J gene is TRBJ1-1, the V gene TRBV29-1; no clear D. Trimming left V 6 bases short and J 0 bases short, with 11 bases between. Germline lookup yields CDR1 SQVTM and CDR2 ANQGSEA. The CDR3 length is 13 residues. The CDR3 sequence is CSVVGLMNTEAFF. CDR3 DNA sequence: TGCAGCGTCGTTGGGTTAATGAACACTGAAGCTTTCTTT.

The chain links TRBV7-9 to TRBJ2-7; D gene unclear. From germline, CDR1 is SEHNR and CDR2 FQNEAQ (reference sequence). V was clipped by 3 bases and J by 1 base, with 7 bases between them. The CDR3 contains 13 residues. Here the CDR3 reads CASSFAPSYEQYF. DNA for the CDR3: TGTGCCAGCAGCTTCGCTCCTTCCTACGAGCAGTACTTC.

This chain links TRBV6-5 with TRBJ1-1; D is undetermined. The germline CDR1 and CDR2 sequences are MNHEY and SVGAGI. V was pared by 2 bases and J by 1 base, with 8 bases between. This CDR3 has 14 amino acids. In DNA, the CDR3 is TGTGCCAGCAGTTACGGCACGGCGAACACTGAAGCTTTCTTT. As protein: CASSYGTANTEAFF.

The rearrangement joins TRBV6-6 to TRBJ1-4; D is undetermined. The V end lost 0 bases, the J end lost 6 bases, and 11 bases lay between the germline ends. CDR3 length: 15 amino acids. Germline CDR1 reads MNHNY; CDR2 reads SVGAGI (reference sequence). The chain's CDR3 is CASSYSTQTHEKLFF. DNA for the CDR3: TGTGCCAGCAGTTACTCGACCCAGACGCATGAAAAACTGTTTTTT.

V and J are TRBV7-3 and TRBJ2-3; 7 bases are shared with TRBD2. With V trimmed by 2 bases and J by 4 bases, 6 bases remained unmatched. The CDR3 extends over 15 amino acids. Germline CDR1 SGHTA, CDR2 FQGTGA. The CDR3 sequence is CASSLGLGYADTQYF. The CDR3 region has the DNA TGTGCCAGCAGCTTAGGACTAGGGTACGCAGATACGCAGTATTTT.